A single TCR beta chain is shown here with its context. Its target is not known. cDNA serving as the sequencing template came from extracted, reverse transcribed RNA. The method was immunoSEQ multiplex PCR; TCRdb's version includes in-frame clones alone and lacks a portion of them. The data hold about 150,000 clones, with around 50% observed a single time. This CDR3 contains 13 residues. Between the trimmed V and J ends, which lost 5 bases and 5 bases, there was a span of 12 bases. Germline V gene data show CDR1 as PRHDT and CDR2 as FYEKMQ (reference sequence). This specimen belongs to a study of CD8+ T cells in alopecia areata. As for the study in general: Dosing spanned 6 to 18 months on tofacitinib, then 6 months off drug. General observations from the study: Persistence in scalp and blood during tofacitinib was observed for many expanded lesional clones. It was less clear whether patients shared TCRs than it was in mice, possibly because of HLA. Scalp samples also yield sequences from resident alphabeta T cells of normal skin.

The treatment here: oral pan-JAK inhibitor, 5-10 mg twice daily. This rearrangement joins TRBV13 to TRBJ2-5; D is ambiguous. The source material was CD8+ T cells sorted from blood, sampled at week 4, from a patient treated with tofacitinib. The sequence derives from a human donor with alopecia areata. CDR3: CASSPALGETQYF. The DNA for the CDR3 is TGTGCCAGCAGCCCTGCTCTAGGGGAGACCCAGTACTTC.